The T cell receptor (beta chain) described here comes from a study of STAT3 mutations in large granular lymphocyte leukemia. Study outcomes and limitations: Some patients had persisting codominant clonotypes that could mask small clones. Every T-LGLL patient had at least one immunodominant TCRbeta clonotype.

Worth noting for this clone: The antigen remains undetermined.

Sequencing used immunoSEQ multiplex PCR; TCRdb keeps in-frame clones, though not all of them. The sample carries roughly 5,900 clones, roughly 86% recorded once. The germline gives CDR1 MNHNY, CDR2 SVGAGI (reference sequence). The CDR3 sequence is 13 residues long. Trimming cost V 5 bases and J 5 bases, with 12 bases left between them. The chain recombines TRBV6-6 with TRBJ2-5, with a weak D call TRBD1 (5 bases). The material sequenced was PBMCs. The TCR was taken from a human donor with T large granular lymphocyte leukemia. Some clones in this sample may be carry-over from other donors' samples. The DNA for the CDR3 is TGTGCCAGCAGTGTCCAGGGTTGGGAGACCCAGTACTTC. Translating gives CASSVQGWETQYF.